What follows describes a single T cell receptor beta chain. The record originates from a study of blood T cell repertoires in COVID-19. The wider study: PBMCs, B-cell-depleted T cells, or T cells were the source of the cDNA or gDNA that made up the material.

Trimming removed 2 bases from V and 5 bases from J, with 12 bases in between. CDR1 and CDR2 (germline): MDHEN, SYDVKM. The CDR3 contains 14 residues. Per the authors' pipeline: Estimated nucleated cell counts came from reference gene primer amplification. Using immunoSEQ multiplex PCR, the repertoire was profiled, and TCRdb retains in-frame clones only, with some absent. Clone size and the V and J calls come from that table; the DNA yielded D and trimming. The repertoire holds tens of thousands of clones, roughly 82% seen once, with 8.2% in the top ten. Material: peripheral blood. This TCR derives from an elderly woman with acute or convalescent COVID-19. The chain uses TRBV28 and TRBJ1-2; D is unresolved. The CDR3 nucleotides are TGTGCCAGCAGTTTAGCTAGCGGGAGGTATGGCTACACCTTC. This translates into CASSLASGRYGYTF.